This T cell receptor beta chain was captured in a study of blood T cell repertoires in COVID-19. At the level of the study: There were acute and convalescent COVID-19 samples, and they came from the United States, Italy and Spain. T cells, B-cell-depleted T cells, or PBMCs supplied cDNA or gDNA.

The germline V gene has CDR1 MDHEN and CDR2 SYDVKM. The CDR3 extends over 17 amino acids. The ends lost 6 bases at V and 6 bases at J; junction bases unmatched: 18. Using immunoSEQ multiplex PCR, the repertoire was profiled, and TCRdb retains in-frame clones only, with some absent. Among 210,000 or so clones listed, around 87% were seen once. The V gene is TRBV28, the J gene TRBJ2-3; 7 bases map to TRBD1. The source is a man in his fifties or sixties with acute or convalescent COVID-19. Sequences were obtained from peripheral blood. Here the CDR3 DNA reads TGTGCCAGCAGCACGACAGGGCTCGTGGTCGTATCGGATACGCAGTATTTT. This gives the protein CASSTTGLVVVSDTQYF.